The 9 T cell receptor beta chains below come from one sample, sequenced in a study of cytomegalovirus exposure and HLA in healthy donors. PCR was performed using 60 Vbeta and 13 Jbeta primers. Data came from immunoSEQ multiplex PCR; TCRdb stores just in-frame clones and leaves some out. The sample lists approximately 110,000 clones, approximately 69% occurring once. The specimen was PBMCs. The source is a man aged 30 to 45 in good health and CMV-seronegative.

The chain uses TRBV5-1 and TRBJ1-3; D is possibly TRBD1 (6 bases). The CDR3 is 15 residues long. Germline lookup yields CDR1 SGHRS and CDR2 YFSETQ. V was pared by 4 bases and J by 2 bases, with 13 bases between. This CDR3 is CASSLAGDAGNTIYF. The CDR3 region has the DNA TGCGCCAGCAGCCTGGCAGGGGACGCTGGAAACACCATATATTTT.

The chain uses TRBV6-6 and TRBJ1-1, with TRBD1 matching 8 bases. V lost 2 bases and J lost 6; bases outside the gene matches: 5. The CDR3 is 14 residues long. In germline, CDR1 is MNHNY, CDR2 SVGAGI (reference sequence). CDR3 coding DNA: TGTGCCAGCAGTTACACAGGGGGTGCGGCTGAAGCTTTCTTT. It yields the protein CASSYTGGAAEAFF.

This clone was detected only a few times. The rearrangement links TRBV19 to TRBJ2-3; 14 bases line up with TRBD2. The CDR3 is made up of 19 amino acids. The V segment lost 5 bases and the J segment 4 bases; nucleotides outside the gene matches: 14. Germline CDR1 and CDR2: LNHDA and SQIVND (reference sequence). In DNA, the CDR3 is TGTGCCAGTAGTCCCGGCGCCGGGACTAGCGGGAGTTCGTCAGATACGCAGTATTTT. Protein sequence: CASSPGAGTSGSSSDTQYF. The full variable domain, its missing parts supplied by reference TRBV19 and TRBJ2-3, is DGGITQSPKYLFRKEGQNVTLSCEQNLNHDAMYWYRQDPGQGLRLIYYSQIVNDFQKGDIAEGYSVSREKKESFPLTVTSAQKNPTAFYLCASSPGAGTSGSSSDTQYFGPGTRLTVL.

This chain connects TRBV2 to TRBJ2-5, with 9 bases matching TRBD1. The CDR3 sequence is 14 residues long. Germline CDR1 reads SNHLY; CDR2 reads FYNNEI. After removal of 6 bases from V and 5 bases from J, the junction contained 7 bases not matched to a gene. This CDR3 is CASRGQGIAETQYF. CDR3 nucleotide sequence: TGTGCCAGCAGGGGACAGGGCATAGCGGAGACCCAGTACTTC.

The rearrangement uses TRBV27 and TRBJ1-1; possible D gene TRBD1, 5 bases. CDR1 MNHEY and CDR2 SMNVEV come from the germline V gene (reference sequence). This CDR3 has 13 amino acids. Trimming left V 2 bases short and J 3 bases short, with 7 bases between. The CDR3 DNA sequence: TGTGCCAGCAGTTTACAGGGTGACACTGAAGCTTTCTTT. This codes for CASSLQGDTEAFF.

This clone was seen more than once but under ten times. The CDR3 DNA follows: TGTGCCAGCAGTTTTGGGAGGGGACGGAGCACAGATACGCAGTATTTT. Translation: CASSFGRGRSTDTQYF. This sequence joins TRBV27 and TRBJ2-3, with TRBD2 matching 7 bases. Germline V lookup: CDR1 MNHEY, CDR2 SMNVEV (reference sequence). Trimming removed 3 bases from V and 0 bases from J; junction bases left unmatched: 6. The CDR3 is 16 residues long.

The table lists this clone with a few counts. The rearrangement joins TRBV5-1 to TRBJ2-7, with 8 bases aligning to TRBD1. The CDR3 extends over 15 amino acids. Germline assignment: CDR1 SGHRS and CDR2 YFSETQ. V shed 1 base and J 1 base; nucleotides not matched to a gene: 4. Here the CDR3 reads CASSLLQGASYEQYF. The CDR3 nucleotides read TGCGCCAGCAGCTTGTTGCAGGGGGCTTCCTACGAGCAGTACTTC.

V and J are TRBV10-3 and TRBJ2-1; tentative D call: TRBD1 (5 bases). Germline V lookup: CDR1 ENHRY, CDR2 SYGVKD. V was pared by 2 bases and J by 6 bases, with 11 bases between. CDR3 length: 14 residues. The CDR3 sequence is CAISEAGPANEQFF. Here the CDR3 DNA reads TGTGCCATCAGTGAGGCAGGGCCGGCCAATGAGCAGTTCTTC.

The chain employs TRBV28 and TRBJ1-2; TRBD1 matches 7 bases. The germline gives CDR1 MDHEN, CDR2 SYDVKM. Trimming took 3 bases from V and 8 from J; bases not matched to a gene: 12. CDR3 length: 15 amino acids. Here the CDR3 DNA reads TGTGCCAGCAGTTTCGCAGGCGAGGGGGCGCGAGGCTACACCTTC. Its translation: CASSFAGEGARGYTF.